These 30 T cell receptor beta chains were sequenced from one sample in a study of T cell repertoires in cytomegalovirus infection. From the reads, TCRdb called clonotypes with MiXCR, one entry per CDR3 protein. The data show about 310,000 distinct CDR3 sequences, approximately 25% seen once. Which antigens these TCRs recognize remains unknown. The sequences come from cultured PBMCs, collected from culture after CMV antigen stimulation. The receptors come from a human donor in good health (CMV status not recorded). Some clones in this sample may be carry-over from other donors' samples.

This clonotype was detected ten times or more. This sequence joins TRBV6-1 and TRBJ2-1, with 11 bases that match TRBD2. Germline V gene data show CDR1 as MNHNS and CDR2 as SASEGT. The V and J ends lost 8 bases and 4 bases, in that order; junction bases with no gene match: 7. The CDR3 length is 15 residues. The CDR3 DNA is TGTGCCAGCCTGTCCGGGACTAGCGGATACAATGAGCAGTTCTTC. Translated: CASLSGTSGYNEQFF.

This rearrangement joins TRBV24-1 to TRBJ2-2, with TRBD1 matching over 7 bases. Germline values: CDR1 KGHDR, CDR2 SFDVKD. The V gene end was trimmed by 3 bases and the J gene end by 9 bases; junction bases not matched to a gene: 9. There are 15 residues in the CDR3. The CDR3 bases are TGTGCCACCAGTGATACGAGACAGGGCGCGCGGGAGCTGTTTTTT. Translation: CATSDTRQGARELFF.

In its sample, this clonotype was seen many times. This chain connects TRBV4-3 to TRBJ2-7, with 9 bases matching TRBD1. Germline V gives CDR1 LGHNA, CDR2 YSLEER. The V segment lost 2 bases and the J segment 4 bases; nucleotides outside the gene matches: 3. The CDR3 totals 14 residues. DNA for the CDR3: TGCGCCAGCAGCCAACCACAGGGGGCTTACGAGCAGTACGTC. As protein: CASSQPQGAYEQYV.

This clonotype was found a few times. The chain carries TRBV7-9 and TRBJ2-5, with 7 bases aligning to TRBD2. Trimming removed 5 bases from V and 9 bases from J; junction bases left unmatched: 0. The germline V gene encodes CDR1 SEHNR and CDR2 FQNEAQ (reference sequence). This CDR3 spans 10 amino acids. The CDR3 is CASSREAQYF. DNA of the CDR3: TGTGCCAGCAGCCGGGAGGCCCAGTACTTC. The full variable domain, rest sourced from reference TRBV7-9 and TRBJ2-5, is DTGVSQNPRHKITKRGQNVTFRCDPISEHNRLYWYRQTLGQGPEFLTYFQNEAQLEKSRLLSDRFSAERPKGSFSTLEIQRTEQGDSAMYLCASSREAQYFGPGTRLLVL.

This chain's CDR3 is CASSSVNSNQPQHF. CDR3 sequence (DNA): TGTGCCAGCAGCTCGGTAAATAGCAATCAGCCCCAGCATTTT. The rearrangement uses TRBV7-9 and TRBJ1-5; D gene ambiguous. The CDR3 consists of 14 residues. Trimming cost V 4 bases and J 0 bases, with 7 bases left between them. In germline, CDR1 is SEHNR, CDR2 FQNEAQ (reference sequence). Variable domain in full (rest from reference TRBV7-9 and TRBJ1-5): DTGVSQNPRHKITKRGQNVTFRCDPISEHNRLYWYRQTLGQGPEFLTYFQNEAQLEKSRLLSDRFSAERPKGSFSTLEIQRTEQGDSAMYLCASSSVNSNQPQHFGDGTRLSIL.

A few counts support this clonotype. The chain recombines TRBV27 with TRBJ1-6; no firm D call. CDR3 length: 15 amino acids. CDR1 is MNHEY and CDR2 is SMNVEV in the germline V gene (reference sequence). Trimming took off 6 bases at V and 4 bases at J, with 13 bases between the two ends. CDR3 region: CASSSTSGYNSPLHF. The CDR3 bases are TGTGCCAGCAGCTCCACCTCGGGTTATAATTCACCCCTCCACTTT.

The V and J genes are TRBV5-1 and TRBJ2-5; unclear D gene. V lost 0 bases and J lost 2, with 17 bases in between. This CDR3 has 17 residues. Germline CDR1 SGHRS, CDR2 YFSETQ. The CDR3 DNA follows: TGCGCCAGCAGCTTGGATGTTGGGGTTTCAGGACAAGAGACCCAGTACTTC. Amino acid sequence: CASSLDVGVSGQETQYF.

This clonotype was detected a few times. Sequence at one end of the junction differs from germline and may be a read error. The rearrangement links TRBV19 to TRBJ1-2; 10 bases align to TRBD1. From germline, CDR1 is LNHDA and CDR2 SQIVND (reference sequence). CDR3 length: 15 residues. The CDR3 DNA sequence: TGTGCCAGTAGTTTAGACAGGGGGCTAAACTATGGCTACACCTTC. Protein: CASSLDRGLNYGYTF.

This clonotype was seen more than once but under ten times. V and J are TRBV7-9 and TRBJ2-7, with D possibly TRBD1 on 6 matching bases. The CDR3 totals 17 residues. Deletions cut 0 bases from V and 0 bases from J, with 15 bases between. Germline CDR1 reads SEHNR; CDR2 reads FQNEAQ (reference sequence). CDR3 in amino acids: CASSLASGRGSSYEQYV. The DNA for the CDR3 is TGTGCCAGCAGCTTAGCGTCGGGCAGGGGTTCCTCCTACGAGCAGTACGTC.

CDR3 nucleotide sequence: TGCGCCAGCAGCCGCGGGGACCAAGAGACCCAGTACTTC. Its protein is CASSRGDQETQYF. The genes are TRBV5-1 and TRBJ2-5, with D possibly matching TRBD2 (6 bases). CDR3 size: 13 residues. Germline V gives CDR1 SGHRS, CDR2 YFSETQ. V lost 4 bases, J lost 0 bases, and 7 bases lay in between.

This clonotype has at least ten counts. CDR3 region: CASSLEGGRAETQYF. CDR3 DNA sequence: TGTGCCAGCAGCTTAGAAGGGGGCCGGGCAGAGACCCAGTACTTC. The rearrangement joins TRBV7-8 to TRBJ2-5, with 7 bases aligning to TRBD1. The trim removed 1 base at V and 4 bases at J, leaving 6 bases unmatched. CDR1 is SGHVS and CDR2 is FQNEAQ in the germline V gene. CDR3 length equals 15 residues.

This clonotype was found a few times. The chain has TRBV7-9 and TRBJ2-1, with 15 bases that match TRBD2. CDR1 and CDR2 from the germline V gene are SEHNR and FQNEAQ (reference sequence). V lost 5 bases to trimming and J lost 3 bases; unmatched junction nucleotides: 8. The CDR3 is made up of 18 amino acids. The CDR3 sequence: CASSPGLAGGGGYNEQFF. For the CDR3, the DNA is TGTGCCAGCAGCCCAGGACTAGCGGGAGGGGGGGGCTACAATGAGCAGTTCTTC.

Worth noting for this clonotype: A read error may produce the germline difference seen at one junction end. The chain links TRBV7-9 to TRBJ2-5; D is possibly TRBD1 (5 bases). This CDR3 spans 14 amino acids. Germline assignment: CDR1 SEHNR and CDR2 FQNEAQ (reference sequence). CDR3 loop: CDSSLWAGRETQYF. CDR3 sequence (DNA): TGTGACAGCAGCTTATGGGCAGGGCGAGAGACCCAGTACTTC.

This rearrangement joins TRBV4-1 to TRBJ2-1; 9 nucleotides match TRBD2. Germline V CDR1 and CDR2: MGHRA, YSYEKL. Trimming removed 0 bases from V and 9 bases from J; junction bases left unmatched: 9. This CDR3 contains 16 residues. The CDR3 protein is CASSQDWIAGESEQFF. CDR3 nucleotide sequence: TGCGCCAGCAGCCAAGATTGGATAGCGGGAGAGAGTGAGCAGTTCTTC.

The V call is TRBV28, the J call TRBJ2-7, with D tentatively TRBD2 (5 bases). Germline lookup yields CDR1 MDHEN and CDR2 SYDVKM. V dropped 3 bases and J dropped 3 bases, with 18 bases sitting between them. CDR3 length equals 16 residues. The CDR3 is CASSLLGGSASYEQYF. CDR3 in DNA: TGTGCCAGCAGTTTGCTTGGAGGATCTGCCAGCTACGAGCAGTACTTC.

This sequence joins TRBV20-1 and TRBJ2-7; possibly TRBD1 or TRBD2 for D (5 bases each). Germline assignment: CDR1 DFQATT and CDR2 SNEGSKA (reference sequence). The CDR3 length is 14 residues. V was clipped by 5 bases and J by 0 bases, with 14 bases between them. In nucleotides, the CDR3 is TGCAGTGCTGGTCGAGGGACCAGCTCCTACGAGCAGTACTTC. Translating gives CSAGRGTSSYEQYF.

This clonotype occurred a few times. The chain has TRBV7-9 and TRBJ2-2, with D hard to call. This CDR3 comprises 15 residues. V lost 3 bases to trimming and J lost 4 bases, with 12 bases between them. CDR1 is SEHNR and CDR2 is FQNEAQ in the germline V gene (reference sequence). Here the CDR3 reads CASSLDPPLTGELFF. The DNA for the CDR3 is TGTGCCAGCAGCTTGGACCCGCCGCTCACCGGGGAGCTGTTTTTT.

The V and J genes are TRBV9 and TRBJ1-6, with a tentative D call TRBD1 (5 bases). CDR1 is SGDLS, CDR2 YYNGEE, per germline. CDR3 size: 14 residues. V was pared by 3 bases and J by 7 bases, with 11 bases between. The chain's CDR3 is CASSARGGNSPLHF. The CDR3 nucleotides read TGTGCCAGCAGCGCAAGGGGTGGGAATTCACCCCTCCACTTT.

The V gene is TRBV27, the J gene TRBJ2-5; possible D gene TRBD1, 5 bases. Germline V CDR1 and CDR2: MNHEY, SMNVEV (reference sequence). The CDR3 has 14 amino acids. Trimming took off 4 bases at V and 0 bases at J, with 9 bases between the two ends. The CDR3 DNA reads TGTGCCAGCAGTTCTACAGGCGACCAAGAGACCCAGTACTTC. Its protein is CASSSTGDQETQYF.

The CDR3 region is CASSTWTGGGSTEAFF. The CDR3 DNA follows: TGTGCCAGCAGCACCTGGACAGGGGGCGGCTCAACTGAAGCTTTCTTT. The chain carries TRBV11-1 and TRBJ1-1; 11 nucleotides align to TRBD1. V was pared by 5 bases and J by 5 bases, with 10 bases of the junction left unmatched. The CDR3 contains 16 residues. Germline V lookup: CDR1 SGHAT, CDR2 FQDESV (reference sequence).

This clonotype was seen only a few times. V is TRBV5-3 and J is TRBJ2-7, with 9 bases identical to TRBD1. TRBV5-3 is an ORF, with its function uncertain. The CDR3 runs 14 residues. The CDR3 protein is CASSFTGGAVEQYV. The CDR3 region has the DNA TGTGCCAGCAGCTTTACAGGGGGCGCGGTCGAGCAGTACGTC.

This clonotype was picked up many times. J is TRBJ1-1 and V is TRBV7-2; D gene ambiguous. Trimming removed 3 bases at V and 3 bases at J, with 11 bases between. Per the germline V gene, CDR1 is SGHTA and CDR2 is FQGNSA. The CDR3 covers 14 residues. The CDR3 sequence: CASSLSSGDTEAFF. The CDR3, as DNA: TGTGCCAGCAGCTTGTCATCGGGAGACACTGAAGCTTTCTTT.

This clonotype turned up a few times. The J gene is TRBJ2-2, the V gene TRBV5-6; weak D call: TRBD1 (5 bases). The CDR3 consists of 16 residues. With 0 bases removed from V and 9 bases from J, the gap between germline ends came to 18 bases. Germline V gives CDR1 SGHDT, CDR2 YYEEEE. The DNA of the CDR3 is TGTGCCAGCAGCTTGGTTCCGTCGGACACTCACCGGGAGCTGTTTTTT. This sequence encodes CASSLVPSDTHRELFF.

This clonotype turned up a few times. The chain employs TRBV2 and TRBJ2-5; the D is unclear. The CDR3 extends over 12 amino acids. V lost 7 bases and J 1 base, leaving 7 bases between the germline ends. The germline gives CDR1 SNHLY, CDR2 FYNNEI. Here the CDR3 DNA reads TGTGCCAGCAATAGAGGCCAAGAGACCCAGTACTTC. This gives the protein CASNRGQETQYF. Full variable domain (outside the CDR3, taken from reference TRBV2 and TRBJ2-5): EPEVTQTPSHQVTQMGQEVILRCVPISNHLYFYWYRQILGQKVEFLVSFYNNEISEKSEIFDDQFSVERPDGSNFTLKIRSTKLEDSAMYFCASNRGQETQYFGPGTRLLVL.

CDR3 nucleotides: TGTGCCAGCAGTTCCCTAGCGGGGGCCGGGGAGCTGTTTTTT. Its protein is CASSSLAGAGELFF. The rearrangement links TRBV6-6 to TRBJ2-2; the match to TRBD2 covers 10 bases. This CDR3 spans 14 amino acids. J was trimmed by 6 bases and V by 4 bases; bases with no gene match: 2. Germline CDR1 reads MNHNY; CDR2 reads SVGAGI (reference sequence).

This clonotype has more than one count but fewer than ten. This sequence joins TRBV27 and TRBJ1-6; D is ambiguous. The CDR3 length is 17 residues. V lost 6 bases and J lost 0, with 15 bases in between. CDR1 is MNHEY and CDR2 is SMNVEV in the germline V gene (reference sequence). The CDR3 region is CASSNIPLSSYNSPLHF. CDR3 sequence (DNA): TGTGCCAGCAGCAATATCCCACTGAGCTCCTATAATTCACCCCTCCACTTT.

J is TRBJ2-3 and V is TRBV20-1, with D uncertain. The ends were cut back, 3 bases at V and 1 base at J, with 5 bases in the middle. The CDR3 loop spans 12 amino acids. Germline V gene lookup returns CDR1 DFQATT and CDR2 SNEGSKA (reference sequence). CDR3 coding DNA: TGCAGTGCTAGGGCGGGCACAGATACGCAGTATTTT. It is translated as CSARAGTDTQYF.

The CDR3 nucleotides are TGTGCCAGCAGTTATTTCGGCAACACCTACGAGCAGTACTTC. As protein: CASSYFGNTYEQYF. V is TRBV6-2 or TRBV6-3 and J is TRBJ2-7; D unclear. The V gene's germline CDR1 is MNHEY and CDR2 SVGEGT. V was trimmed by 3 bases and J by 2 bases, leaving 11 bases between them. The CDR3 length is 14 residues.

This sequence joins TRBV4-3 and TRBJ1-2; D not resolved. Trimming took 4 bases from V and 5 from J, leaving 14 bases between them. Germline loops: CDR1 LGHNA, CDR2 YSLEER. This CDR3 comprises 14 residues. DNA of the CDR3: TGCGCCAGCAGCCCGTTTATCGGCGGATATGGCTACACCTTC. It translates to CASSPFIGGYGYTF.

This clonotype was detected a few times. This chain links TRBV27 with TRBJ2-1, with a weak D call TRBD2 (6 bases). The CDR3 spans 16 residues. Germline CDR1 is MNHEY and CDR2 is SMNVEV (reference sequence). Trimming cost V 1 base and J 2 bases, with 12 bases left between them. The CDR3 DNA reads TGTGCCAGCAGTTTATGGGGCGGGAACGCCTACAATGAGCAGTTCTTC. Its protein is CASSLWGGNAYNEQFF.